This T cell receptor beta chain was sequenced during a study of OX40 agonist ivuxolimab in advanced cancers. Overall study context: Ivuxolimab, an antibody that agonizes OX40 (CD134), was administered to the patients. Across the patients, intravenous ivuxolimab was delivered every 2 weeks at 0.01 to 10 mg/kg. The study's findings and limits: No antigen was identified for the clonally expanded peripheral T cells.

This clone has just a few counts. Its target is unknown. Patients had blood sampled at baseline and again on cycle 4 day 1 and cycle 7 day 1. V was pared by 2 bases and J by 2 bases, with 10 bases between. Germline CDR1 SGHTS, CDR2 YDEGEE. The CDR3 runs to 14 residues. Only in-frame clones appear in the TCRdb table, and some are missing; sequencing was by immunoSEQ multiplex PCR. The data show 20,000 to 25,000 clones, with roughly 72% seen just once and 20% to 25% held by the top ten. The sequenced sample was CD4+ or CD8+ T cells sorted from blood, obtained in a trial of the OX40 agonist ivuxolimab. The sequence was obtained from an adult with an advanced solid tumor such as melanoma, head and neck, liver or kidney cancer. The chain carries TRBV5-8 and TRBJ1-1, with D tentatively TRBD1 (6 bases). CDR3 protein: CASSLTGPNTEAFF. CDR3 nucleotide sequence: TGTGCCAGCAGCTTAACAGGGCCCAACACTGAAGCTTTCTTT.